The 20 T cell receptor beta chains below come from one sample, sequenced in a study of TET2 disruption in CD19-targeted CAR T cells. TCRdb's copy holds only in-frame clones and misses some; the assay was immunoSEQ multiplex PCR. Seen in this sample are around 30,000 clones; the ten most common clones hold roughly 1.8%. Treatment meaning: autologous CTL019 cells: CD19 CAR with 4-1BB and CD3 zeta domains. Their cognate antigens are unknown. The material sequenced was CD8- CAR+ T cells sorted from cultured blood T cells, taken for CD19 CAR T cell therapy. Subset of the sample: CD8-negative CAR-positive T cells from the infusion product. The receptors were sampled from a man aged 70 or older with chronic lymphocytic leukemia.

As regards this clone: The read falls 3 residues short of the CDR3 end, and the missing part is taken from the germline J gene. The chain combines TRBV18 with TRBJ1-2; no clear D gene. This CDR3 has 12 amino acids. Trimming left V 1 base short and J 6 bases short, with 6 bases between. From germline, CDR1 is KGHSH and CDR2 LQKENI. Incomplete CDR3 DNA: TGTGCCAGCTCACCACGTGAGGATGGC. Amino acids: CASSPREDG. The CDR3 as a whole reads CASSPREDGYTF. The entire variable domain, with the rest obtained from reference TRBV18 and TRBJ1-2, is as follows: NAGVMQNPRHLVRRRGQEARLRCSPMKGHSHVYWYRQLPEEGLKFMVYLQKENIIDESGMPKERFSAEFPKEGPSILRIQQVVRGDSAAYFCASSPREDGYTFGSGTRLTVV.

Notes on this clone: The CDR3 end lies 3 residues beyond the end of the read and is filled in from the germline J gene. The chain uses TRBV7-9 and TRBJ2-4; D possibly corresponds to TRBD1 (6 bases). Germline values: CDR1 SEHNR, CDR2 FQNEAQ (reference sequence). CDR3 length: 15 amino acids. This CDR3 is CASSPGGGRDYGQYF. The sequenced CDR3 bases are TGTGCCAGCAGCCCCGGTGGGGGCAGGGATTATGGT.

As regards this clone: Read coverage stops 3 residues before the CDR3 terminus; the germline J gene supplies the remainder. The gene calls are TRBV5-1 and TRBJ2-2, with 8 positions matching TRBD1. With 4 bases clipped from V and 4 bases from J, the junction kept 9 bases outside the gene matches. CDR1 and CDR2 from the germline V gene are SGHRS and YFSETQ. The CDR3 sequence is 16 residues long. CDR3 bases read: TGCGCCAGCAGCCCGGGACAGGCCTCGGGCACCGGGGAG. This translates into CASSPGQASGTGE. The entire CDR3 sequence reads CASSPGQASGTGELFF.

As regards this clone: The missing CDR3 end, 3 residues past where the read stops, is filled in from the germline J gene. The chain is built from TRBV12-3 or TRBV12-4 and TRBJ2-7, with TRBD1 matching over 9 bases. Trimming removed 3 bases from V and 6 bases from J; junction bases left unmatched: 9. The CDR3 covers 15 residues. The CDR3 DNA, read in part, is TGTGCCAGCAGTTTTGGAACAGGGGGCTCGTCCGAG. This gives the protein CASSFGTGGSSE. The entire CDR3 protein is CASSFGTGGSSEQYF.

Worth noting for this clone: Read sequence stops 3 residues before the CDR3 end, and the germline J gene provides the missing end. The genes are TRBV18 and TRBJ1-2; 7 nucleotides align to TRBD1. The junction had 10 bases not matched to a gene; V was cut back by 1 base and J by 5 bases. CDR1 KGHSH and CDR2 LQKENI come from the germline V gene. The CDR3 loop spans 16 amino acids. CDR3 sequence: CASSPRVSGTEYGYTF. The covered CDR3 bases are TGTGCCAGCTCACCACGGGTTTCAGGGACAGAGTATGGC. Full variable domain (missing parts from reference TRBV18 and TRBJ1-2): NAGVMQNPRHLVRRRGQEARLRCSPMKGHSHVYWYRQLPEEGLKFMVYLQKENIIDESGMPKERFSAEFPKEGPSILRIQQVVRGDSAAYFCASSPRVSGTEYGYTFGSGTRLTVV.

Concerning this clone itself: The read is 3 residues too short to cover the CDR3 end, so that end is filled in from the germline J gene. The V and J genes are TRBV7-3 and TRBJ2-1, with 13 bases aligning to TRBD2. The ends lost 5 bases at V and 7 bases at J; junction bases unmatched: 2. There are 14 residues in the CDR3. Germline loops: CDR1 SGHTA, CDR2 FQGTGA. CDR3 region: CASSGTSGVNEQFF. Incomplete CDR3 DNA: TGTGCCAGCAGCGGGACTAGCGGGGTAAATGAG.

Concerning this clone itself: The read ends 3 residues before the CDR3 terminus; that terminus is restored from the germline J gene. The chain employs TRBV19 and TRBJ1-1; TRBD1 aligns across 7 bases. The V gene's germline CDR1 is LNHDA and CDR2 SQIVND (reference sequence). The CDR3 runs 12 residues. CDR3 sequence: CASRGQSYEAFF. Incomplete CDR3 DNA: TGTGCCAGTAGGGGACAGTCCTACGAG.

Comments on this clone: The DNA ends 3 residues before the CDR3 does, and the rest of the CDR3 is filled in from the germline J gene. The chain joins TRBV3-1 (or the pseudogene TRBV3-2) to TRBJ1-4, with 8 bases identical to TRBD1. J lost 8 bases, V lost 0 bases, and 5 bases had no gene match. CDR3 size: 15 residues. Per germline, CDR1 LGHDT and CDR2 YNNKEL (reference sequence). This CDR3 reads CASSQDDRGREKLFF. The part of the CDR3 DNA that was read is TGTGCCAGCAGCCAAGATGACAGGGGACGAGAAAAA.

Concerning this clone: The read terminates 3 residues ahead of where the CDR3 ends, so the germline J gene completes it. The chain joins TRBV29-1 to TRBJ1-2; D remains unclear. The CDR3 is 13 amino acids. From germline, CDR1 is SQVTM and CDR2 ANQGSEA. CDR3 bases read: TGCAGCGTTGGCAGGCCCCAATTAAACGGC. Residues: CSVGRPQLNG. The complete CDR3 reads CSVGRPQLNGYTF.

Points on this clone: The read ends 3 residues early relative to the CDR3; the germline J gene fills the gap. This chain connects TRBV5-1 to TRBJ2-5; TRBD2 agrees at 16 bases. Germline trimming cut 4 bases from V and 5 bases from J; bases unmatched to any gene: 11. Germline CDR1 SGHRS, CDR2 YFSETQ. The CDR3 is made up of 18 amino acids. The sequenced CDR3 bases are TGCGCCAGCAGCCGGGCCGGGACTAGCGGGGGGGCCGTGGAGACC. It specifies CASSRAGTSGGAVET. The entire CDR3 reads CASSRAGTSGGAVETQYF. Filled out from reference TRBV5-1 and TRBJ2-5, the complete variable domain reads KAGVTQTPRYLIKTRGQQVTLSCSPISGHRSVSWYQQTPGQGLQFLFEYFSETQRNKGNFPGRFSGRQFSNSRSEMNVSTLELGDSALYLCASSRAGTSGGAVETQYFGPGTRLLVL.

As to this clone: The DNA ends 3 residues before the CDR3 does, and the rest of the CDR3 is filled in from the germline J gene. The chain joins TRBV30 to TRBJ2-4, with 7 bases lining up with TRBD1. This CDR3 has 12 amino acids. The germline V gene encodes CDR1 GTSNPN and CDR2 SVGIG (reference sequence). CDR3 sequence reads: CAWSEGANGQYF. CDR3 DNA, as far as it was read: TGTGCCTGGAGTGAGGGGGCCAATGGT. Variable domain in full (rest from reference TRBV30 and TRBJ2-4): SQTIHQWPATLVQPVGSPLSLECTVEGTSNPNLYWYRQAAGRGLQLLFYSVGIGQISSEVPQNLSASRPQDRQFILSSKKLLLSDSGFYLCAWSEGANGQYFGAGTRLSVL.

By frequency, this clone is medium-sized. The read ends 3 residues early relative to the CDR3; the germline J gene fills the gap. The chain combines TRBV2 with TRBJ1-5; TRBD1 matches at 7 bases. There are 15 residues in the CDR3. V gave up 7 bases and J gave up 1 base; unmatched junction bases: 7. Per germline, CDR1 SNHLY and CDR2 FYNNEI. CDR3 DNA (partial): TGTGCCAGCAAAACCCAGGGGGGAAGCAATCAGCCC. Translated, it gives CASKTQGGSNQP. The complete CDR3 sequence is CASKTQGGSNQPQHF.

About this clone itself: Read coverage stops 3 residues before the CDR3 terminus; the germline J gene supplies the remainder. The chain has TRBV18 and TRBJ1-2; 12 positions agree with TRBD1. Germline CDR1 reads KGHSH; CDR2 reads LQKENI. This CDR3 region has 14 residues. The CDR3 DNA, read in part, is TGTGCCAGCTCACCGGGACAGGGGGCCTCCGAC. Residues: CASSPGQGASD. The full-length CDR3 reads as CASSPGQGASDYTF.

In regard to this clone: The read stops 3 residues short of the end of the CDR3; the missing end is completed from the germline J gene. The chain couples TRBV5-4 to TRBJ2-4, with D maybe TRBD2 (5 bases). The germline V gene encodes CDR1 SGHNT and CDR2 YYREEE (reference sequence). This CDR3 has 14 amino acids. The covered CDR3 bases are TGTGCCAGCAGCATCGACGTGACTAACTATGGT. Translation: CASSIDVTNYG. The entire CDR3 protein reads CASSIDVTNYGQYF.

Concerning this clone: The read terminates 3 residues ahead of where the CDR3 ends, so the germline J gene completes it. The rearrangement links TRBV5-1 to TRBJ1-2; possibly TRBD1 for D (5 bases). V gave up 9 bases and J gave up 6 bases, with 21 bases separating them. Germline V lookup: CDR1 SGHRS, CDR2 YFSETQ. The CDR3 runs to 14 residues. CDR3 loop: CATGTGTIGDGYTF. CDR3 bases read: TGCGCCACAGGGACGGGGACTATAGGCGATGGC.

Here the CDR3 reads CASSTPTGGGQYF. The part of the CDR3 DNA that was read is TGTGCCAGCAGCACCCCGACAGGGGGAGGT. This chain joins TRBV7-3 and TRBJ2-4; 9 bases fit TRBD1. The CDR3 is cut off 3 residues early in the read; its end comes from the germline J gene. The V gene's germline CDR1 is SGHTA and CDR2 FQGTGA. The CDR3 contains 13 residues.

A remark on this clone: From the germline J gene comes the end of the CDR3, since the read stops 3 residues before it. The V call is TRBV28, the J call TRBJ1-1, with D uncertain. The CDR3 totals 12 residues. CDR1 and CDR2 from the germline V gene are MDHEN and SYDVKM. Deletions cut 5 bases from V and 4 bases from J, with 8 bases between. The CDR3 sequence is CASSTGSTEAFF. The CDR3 bases that were read are TGTGCCAGCAGTACGGGGTCCACTGAA.

Concerning this clone: The missing CDR3 end, 3 residues past where the read stops, is filled in from the germline J gene. This sequence joins TRBV7-6 and TRBJ1-2; D is unresolved. CDR3 length: 13 amino acids. Germline CDR1 and CDR2: SGHVS and FNYEAQ. The covered CDR3 bases are TGTGCCAGCAGCTTTCAGAACACAGATACC. It yields the protein CASSFQNTDT. The entire CDR3 protein is CASSFQNTDTYTF.

Regarding this clone: The read gets to within 3 residues of the CDR3 end, and the germline J gene fills in the rest. V is TRBV30 and J is TRBJ2-7; D uncertain. Trimming cost V 5 bases and J 0 bases, with 5 bases left between them. The CDR3 sequence is 11 residues long. In germline, CDR1 is GTSNPN, CDR2 SVGIG (reference sequence). CDR3 bases read: TGTGCCTGGGGGCACTCCTACGAG. Protein product: CAWGHSYE. The whole CDR3 protein is CAWGHSYEQYF.

Comments on this clone: The sequenced fragment ends 3 residues before the CDR3 boundary, so the rest is inferred from the germline J gene. The chain combines TRBV7-9 with TRBJ1-4; 10 bases fit TRBD1. The CDR3 is 15 amino acids. The trim removed 5 bases at V and 5 bases at J, leaving 5 bases unmatched. Per the germline V gene, CDR1 is SEHNR and CDR2 is FQNEAQ (reference sequence). The part of the CDR3 DNA that was read is TGTGCCAGCAGCATCCCGGGACAGGGGAATGAAAAA. This codes for CASSIPGQGNEK. The whole CDR3 sequence is CASSIPGQGNEKLFF.